The clone carrying this TCR beta chain was detected a few times. These data are taken from a study of T-cell reconstitution after alpha-beta-depleted transplantation in children. The authors prepared the TCRbeta library with unique molecular identifiers. TCRdb itself ran the PCR reads through MiXCR, one entry per CDR3 protein. In the table there are around 360,000 distinct CDR3 sequences, under 13% of which are singletons. CDR3 length: 16 residues. V dropped 2 bases and J dropped 1; count of bases not matched to a gene: 4. Germline V lookup: CDR1 SGHVS, CDR2 FNYEAQ. This sequence joins TRBV7-6 and TRBJ2-5, with 10 bases lining up with TRBD2. This receptor was identified in a human donor who donated a stem cell graft to a child with acute lymphoblastic leukemia. This specimen was PBMCs from the stem cell graft donor, taken from the stem cell graft. This chain's CDR3 is CASSLSGRGLQETQYF. In nucleotides, the CDR3 is TGTGCCAGCAGCTTAAGCGGGAGGGGCCTCCAAGAGACCCAGTACTTC.